These 2 T cell receptor beta chains share one sample of origin, sequenced in a study of identical twins. In TCRdb, the 5' RACE reads were re-called with MiXCR into one record per CDR3 protein. In the table there are around 960,000 distinct CDR3 sequences, about 12% of which are singletons. A further study also used this sample, focusing on yellow fever vaccine responses in identical twins.

The sequenced sample consisted of PBMCs. The source of these receptors is a young woman in good health.

In its sample, this clonotype was seen many times. The chain joins TRBV24-1 to TRBJ2-1; TRBD2 matches 10 bases. This CDR3 has 16 residues. CDR1 KGHDR and CDR2 SFDVKD come from the germline V gene. Trimming took 5 bases from V and 6 from J; bases not matched to a gene: 9. The DNA for the CDR3 is TGTGCCACCAGTGGAATAACTAGCGGGATCCTCAATGAGCAGTTCTTC. The encoded protein is CATSGITSGILNEQFF.

This clonotype turned up a few times. J is TRBJ2-5 and V is TRBV28; D is undetermined. The CDR3 consists of 15 residues. The ends were cut back, 2 bases at V and 1 base at J, with 11 bases in the middle. Germline-derived CDR1 and CDR2 are MDHEN and SYDVKM. CDR3: CASSLQGARQETQYF. In nucleotides, the CDR3 is TGTGCCAGCAGTTTACAAGGTGCTCGCCAAGAGACCCAGTACTTC.